This T cell receptor beta chain was observed in a study of preoperative IRX-2 immunotherapy in early breast cancer. Assay: immunoSEQ multiplex PCR; the TCRdb copy retains only in-frame clones and omits some. The sample consists of around 38,000 clones, approximately 80% of them appearing once. The treatment here: preoperative locoregional IRX-2 cytokine immunotherapy. Preoperative locoregional IRX-2 cytokine immunotherapy was tested in the phase Ib source study. The CDR3 spans 14 residues. Trimming at V came to 4 bases and at J to 2 bases, leaving 2 bases not matched to a gene. Germline lookup yields CDR1 SGHRS and CDR2 YFSETQ.

The source of this sequence is a human donor with breast cancer. V and J are TRBV5-1 and TRBJ1-4, with 7 bases that match TRBD1. Sequencing used tumor tissue, obtained after IRX-2 immunotherapy. The CDR3 is CASSRGQTNEKLFF. The DNA for the CDR3 is TGCGCCAGCAGCCGGGGACAGACTAATGAAAAACTGTTTTTT.